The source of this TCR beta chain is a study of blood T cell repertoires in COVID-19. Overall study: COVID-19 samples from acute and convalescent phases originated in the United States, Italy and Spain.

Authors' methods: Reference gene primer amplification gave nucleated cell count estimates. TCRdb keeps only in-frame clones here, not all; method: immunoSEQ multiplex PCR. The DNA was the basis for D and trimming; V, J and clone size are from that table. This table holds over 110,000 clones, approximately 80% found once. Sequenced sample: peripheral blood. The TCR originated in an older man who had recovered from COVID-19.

DNA for the CDR3: TGTGCCAGCAGTGAACTCGCGGGAGTGGCAGATACGCAGTATTTT. This encodes CASSELAGVADTQYF. The chain uses TRBV2 and TRBJ2-3; 7 bases are shared with TRBD2. The CDR3 runs 15 residues. Germline lookup yields CDR1 SNHLY and CDR2 FYNNEI. Trimming at V came to 2 bases and at J to 4 bases, leaving 6 bases not matched to a gene.